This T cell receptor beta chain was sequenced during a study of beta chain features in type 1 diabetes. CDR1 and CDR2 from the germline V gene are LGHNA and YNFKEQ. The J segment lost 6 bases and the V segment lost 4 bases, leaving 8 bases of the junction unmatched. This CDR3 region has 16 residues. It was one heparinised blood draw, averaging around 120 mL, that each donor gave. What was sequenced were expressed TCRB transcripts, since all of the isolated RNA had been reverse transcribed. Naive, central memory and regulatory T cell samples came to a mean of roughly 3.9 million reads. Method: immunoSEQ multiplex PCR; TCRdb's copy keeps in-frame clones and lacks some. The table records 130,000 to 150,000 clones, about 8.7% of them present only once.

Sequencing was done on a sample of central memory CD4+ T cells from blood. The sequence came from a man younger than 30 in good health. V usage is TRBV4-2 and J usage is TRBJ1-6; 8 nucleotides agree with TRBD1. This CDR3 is CASSLATGDGNSPLHF. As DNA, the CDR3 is TGTGCCAGCAGCCTAGCGACAGGGGATGGTAATTCACCCCTCCACTTT.